This passage covers 5 T cell receptor beta chains from one sample sequenced in a study of shared clonotypes between healthy human individuals. Repertoires were generated with immunoSEQ multiplex PCR, while TCRdb's copy carries only in-frame clones and drops some. The sample holds 2 million to 2.5 million clones; roughly 90% are singletons and the top ten take 0.3% to 0.45%. The sequenced sample was naive CD4+ T cells from PBMCs. Subset described: CD45RA+ positively selected. The receptors originated from a man aged 18 to 30 in good health. Some clones in this sample may be carry-over from other donors' samples.

V is TRBV7-9 and J is TRBJ2-5, with TRBD2 identical over 9 bases. This CDR3 comprises 16 residues. The trim removed 3 bases at V and 0 bases at J, leaving 5 bases unmatched. Germline CDR1 reads SEHNR; CDR2 reads FQNEAQ (reference sequence). The CDR3: CASSFPSGTHQETQYF. Here the CDR3 DNA reads TGTGCCAGCAGCTTCCCTAGCGGGACCCACCAAGAGACCCAGTACTTC.

The chain employs TRBV28 and TRBJ2-5; D is undetermined. In germline, CDR1 is MDHEN, CDR2 SYDVKM. The CDR3 has 11 amino acids. The V end lost 8 bases, the J end lost 7 bases, and 11 bases lay between the germline ends. The CDR3 DNA follows: TGTGCCAGCGCCTTGGGGTTGACCCAGTACTTC. Residues: CASALGLTQYF.

The V gene is TRBV10-2, the J gene TRBJ2-2, with 8 positions matching TRBD2. The CDR3 has 17 amino acids. The V and J ends lost 6 bases and 5 bases, in that order; junction bases with no gene match: 14. CDR1 and CDR2 (germline): WSHSY, SAAADI. The CDR3 protein is CASRREREWFGTGELFF. The CDR3 DNA follows: TGCGCCAGCAGGCGGGAGCGGGAGTGGTTCGGGACCGGGGAGCTGTTTTTT.

This clone was detected once. This CDR3 reads CASSNRDRGSYEQYF. The CDR3 nucleotides are TGTGCCAGTAGCAACCGGGACAGGGGATCCTACGAGCAGTACTTC. This chain connects TRBV19 to TRBJ2-7; 10 bases map to TRBD1. The CDR3 contains 15 residues. The J segment lost 1 base and the V segment lost 6 bases, leaving 6 bases of the junction unmatched. Germline V gene data show CDR1 as LNHDA and CDR2 as SQIVND (reference sequence). The variable domain in full, with the rest retrieved from reference TRBV19 and TRBJ2-7, is DGGITQSPKYLFRKEGQNVTLSCEQNLNHDAMYWYRQDPGQGLRLIYYSQIVNDFQKGDIAEGYSVSREKKESFPLTVTSAQKNPTAFYLCASSNRDRGSYEQYFGPGTRLTVT.

The chain is built from TRBV5-1 and TRBJ2-1; the match to TRBD2 covers 9 bases. CDR1 and CDR2 from the germline V gene are SGHRS and YFSETQ. The CDR3 runs to 15 residues. Trimming removed 1 base from V and 5 bases from J; junction bases left unmatched: 4. This chain's CDR3 is CASSLLVAGDNEQFF. The CDR3 DNA is TGCGCCAGCAGCTTGTTGGTAGCGGGAGACAATGAGCAGTTCTTC. The full variable domain, with the rest looked up from reference TRBV5-1 and TRBJ2-1, is KAGVTQTPRYLIKTRGQQVTLSCSPISGHRSVSWYQQTPGQGLQFLFEYFSETQRNKGNFPGRFSGRQFSNSRSEMNVSTLELGDSALYLCASSLLVAGDNEQFFGPGTRLTVL.